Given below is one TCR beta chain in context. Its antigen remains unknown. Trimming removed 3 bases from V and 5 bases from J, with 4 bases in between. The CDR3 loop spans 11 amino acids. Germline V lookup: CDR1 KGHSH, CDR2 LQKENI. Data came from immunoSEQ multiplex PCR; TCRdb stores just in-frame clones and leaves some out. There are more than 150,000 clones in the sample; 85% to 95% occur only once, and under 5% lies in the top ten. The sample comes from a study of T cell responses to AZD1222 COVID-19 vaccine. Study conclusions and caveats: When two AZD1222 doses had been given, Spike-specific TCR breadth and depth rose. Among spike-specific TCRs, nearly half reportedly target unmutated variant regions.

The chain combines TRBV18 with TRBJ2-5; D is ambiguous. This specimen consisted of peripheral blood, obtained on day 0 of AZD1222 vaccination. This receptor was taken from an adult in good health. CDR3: CASSPEETQYF. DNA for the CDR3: TGTGCCAGCTCACCGGAGGAGACCCAGTACTTC.